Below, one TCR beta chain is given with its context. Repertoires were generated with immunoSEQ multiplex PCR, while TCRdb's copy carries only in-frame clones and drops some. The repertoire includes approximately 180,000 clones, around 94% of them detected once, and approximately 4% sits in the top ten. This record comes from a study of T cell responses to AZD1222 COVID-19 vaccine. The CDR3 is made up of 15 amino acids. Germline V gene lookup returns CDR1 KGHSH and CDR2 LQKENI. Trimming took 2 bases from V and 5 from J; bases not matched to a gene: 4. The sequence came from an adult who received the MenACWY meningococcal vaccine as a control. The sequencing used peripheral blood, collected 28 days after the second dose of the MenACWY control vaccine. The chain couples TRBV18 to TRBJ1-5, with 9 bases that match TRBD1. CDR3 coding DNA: TGTGCCAGCTCACCAGGGACAGGGAGTCATCAGCCCCAGCATTTT. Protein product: CASSPGTGSHQPQHF.